This TCR beta chain emerged from a study of blood T cell repertoires in COVID-19. As to this clone: The junction does not match germline at one end; this may be a read error.

The CDR3 contains 14 residues. Germline CDR1 is SSHAT and CDR2 is FNYEAQ (reference sequence). Sequencing was performed with immunoSEQ multiplex PCR; in TCRdb, only in-frame clones are kept and a portion is missing. The sample has about 41,000 clones, approximately 82% seen once. Sequencing was performed on peripheral blood. This receptor was taken from a woman older than 75 with active or convalescent COVID-19. The chain is built from TRBV7-7 and TRBJ2-2; D is uncertain. Here the CDR3 reads CASSTRPDTGELFF. The CDR3 DNA reads TGTGCTAGCAGCACCAGGCCTGACACCGGGGAGCTGTTTTTT.